These 10 T cell receptor beta chains originate from one sample sequenced in a study of a mutant IDH1 vaccine in newly diagnosed glioma. The data were produced by immunoSEQ multiplex PCR, yet TCRdb's version contains in-frame clones alone and is incomplete. The sample includes 40,000 to 60,000 clones, approximately 79% of them seen just once. Time point given: week 35, safety follow-up. What each vaccine dose contained was 300 ug of mutant IDH1 20-mer peptide, accompanied by topical imiquimod. Antigens for these TCRs are unknown. This specimen was PBMCs, taken from a glioma patient whose treatment included an IDH1 peptide vaccine. The receptor source for this set is a middle-aged man with glioma.

In this sample, this clone turned up once. The rearrangement uses TRBV5-1 and TRBJ2-7; 10 bases map to TRBD1. CDR1 and CDR2 (germline): SGHRS, YFSETQ. CDR3 size: 12 residues. V dropped 7 bases and J dropped 5; count of bases not matched to a gene: 3. This chain's CDR3 is CASRQGADEQYF. CDR3 DNA sequence: TGCGCCAGCCGACAGGGGGCGGACGAGCAGTACTTC.

The chain uses TRBV7-2 and TRBJ2-7; unclear D gene. V dropped 4 bases and J dropped 6 bases, with 7 bases sitting between them. CDR1 is SGHTA and CDR2 is FQGNSA in the germline V gene. The CDR3 consists of 11 residues. CDR3 loop: CASSSYSEQYF. The CDR3 coding sequence is TGTGCCAGCAGCTCATACTCCGAGCAGTACTTC.

V usage is TRBV6-6 and J usage is TRBJ2-7; 11 nucleotides line up with TRBD1. V lost 6 bases, J lost 5 bases, and 3 bases stayed unmatched. Germline assignment: CDR1 MNHNY and CDR2 SVGAGI (reference sequence). The CDR3 runs to 13 residues. In DNA, the CDR3 is TGTGCCAGCAGCTGGGGACAGGGGGACGAGCAGTACTTC. It codes for CASSWGQGDEQYF.

The chain uses TRBV6-5 and TRBJ1-1; D is ambiguous. The CDR3 totals 13 residues. CDR1 and CDR2 (germline): MNHEY, SVGAGI. Trimming left V 8 bases short and J 3 bases short, with 13 bases between. In DNA form, the CDR3 reads TGTGCCAGCTGTTGGGGTGTTGACACTGAAGCTTTCTTT. Translation: CASCWGVDTEAFF.

The chain joins TRBV10-1 to TRBJ2-3; weak D call: TRBD1 (6 bases). V was clipped by 6 bases and J by 1 base, with 14 bases between them. The CDR3 runs 15 residues. Germline CDR1 WNHNN, CDR2 SYGVQD (reference sequence). DNA for the CDR3: TGCGCCAGCAGCTTACAGGGAGTAGGCACAGATACGCAGTATTTT. As protein: CASSLQGVGTDTQYF.

The V call is TRBV7-9, the J call TRBJ1-2; no clear D gene. Germline CDR1 SEHNR, CDR2 FQNEAQ (reference sequence). This CDR3 comprises 16 residues. V was shortened by 5 bases and J by 1 base, with 17 bases between the two germline ends. The CDR3 nucleotides read TGTGCCAGCAGCCCGGCCCGGCTCCCTCGTAACTATGGCTACACCTTC. It yields the protein CASSPARLPRNYGYTF.

The chain is built from TRBV2 and TRBJ1-5, with 7 positions matching TRBD1. The CDR3 has 14 residues. The V and J ends lost 4 bases and 3 bases, in that order; junction bases with no gene match: 3. CDR1 is SNHLY, CDR2 FYNNEI, per germline. The CDR3 loop reads CASSGQGNNQPQHF. CDR3 coding DNA: TGTGCCAGCAGTGGACAGGGAAACAATCAGCCCCAGCATTTT. The whole variable domain, filled in from reference TRBV2 and TRBJ1-5, reads EPEVTQTPSHQVTQMGQEVILRCVPISNHLYFYWYRQILGQKVEFLVSFYNNEISEKSEIFDDQFSVERPDGSNFTLKIRSTKLEDSAMYFCASSGQGNNQPQHFGDGTRLSIL.

This clone was seen a few times. This sequence joins TRBV5-5 and TRBJ2-2; 8 bases are a match to TRBD2. This CDR3 has 17 amino acids. The V and J ends lost 4 bases and 0 bases, in that order; junction bases with no gene match: 8. Per the germline V gene, CDR1 is SGHKS and CDR2 is YYEKEE (reference sequence). The CDR3, as DNA: TGTGCCAGCAGCCAGAAACTAGCGGCCGCGAACACCGGGGAGCTGTTTTTT. Its translation is CASSQKLAAANTGELFF.

The genes are TRBV7-6 and TRBJ2-1; possibly TRBD1 or TRBD2 for D (5 bases each). The CDR3 runs 12 residues. CDR1 SGHVS and CDR2 FNYEAQ come from the germline V gene. Trimming removed 4 bases at V and 5 bases at J, with 6 bases between. The CDR3 region is CASSWGNNEQFF. Here the CDR3 DNA reads TGTGCCAGCAGCTGGGGGAACAATGAGCAGTTCTTC.

This clone has a handful of counts. The chain employs TRBV27 and TRBJ2-3, with D perhaps TRBD1 (6 bases). V lost 8 bases to trimming and J lost 8 bases, with 11 bases between them. Germline loops: CDR1 MNHEY, CDR2 SMNVEV (reference sequence). There are 11 residues in the CDR3. Here the CDR3 DNA reads TGTGCCAGCTACAGGGCGGGTACGCAGTATTTT. Its protein is CASYRAGTQYF.